This T cell receptor (beta chain) appears in the sequencing data of a study of T cell repertoires in cytomegalovirus infection. Looking at the study overall: Indications came from public TCR beta signatures; they pointed to CMV infection and to a matching HLA type. Points from the study as a whole: HLA-C-restricted TCR beta clonotypes specific for CMV led the ex vivo response. Identification of carriers of CMV plus the relevant HLA was performed using cumulative public TCR beta family frequency.

One entry per CDR3 protein, called by TCRdb with MiXCR from the reads. The sample includes about 740,000 distinct CDR3 sequences, around 30% of them seen just once. This clonotype was recorded a few times. Its antigen remains unidentified. The trim removed 6 bases at V and 8 bases at J, leaving 6 bases unmatched. In germline, CDR1 is MNHNS, CDR2 SASEGT. The CDR3 has 15 amino acids. Sequences were derived from cultured PBMCs, sampled from culture after CMV antigen stimulation. The TCR originated in a human donor in good health (CMV status not recorded). Some clones in this sample may be carry-over from other donors' samples. The chain employs TRBV6-1 and TRBJ2-1; the match to TRBD2 covers 14 bases. The CDR3 protein is CASRPGLAGVDEQFF. DNA for the CDR3: TGTGCCAGCAGGCCGGGACTAGCGGGGGTCGATGAGCAGTTCTTC.